This is a list of T cell receptor beta chains from one sample in a study of regulatory T cells in long-lasting Graves disease. One entry per CDR3 protein results from TCRdb running MiXCR on the multiplex PCR reads. Here the sample spans 650,000 to 850,000 distinct CDR3 sequences, around 30% being singletons. The sample consisted of peripheral blood mononuclear cells (PBMCs), taken when the disease was refractory, from a patient treated with antithyroid drugs. The receptors were gathered from a female donor with Graves disease. The CDR3 runs from the conserved cysteine through the conserved F or W. A D gene is named only where the DNA matches it firmly. The size field is filled for only some rows; it gives once, few, many or a size class.

J: TRBJ1-2; D: -; size: many; V: TRBV6-2/TRBV6-3; DNA: TGTGCCAGCAGTTACGAGGGAAATGGCTACACCTTC; CDR3: CASSYEGNGYTF
J: TRBJ2-7; D: TRBD2; size: few; V: TRBV6-1; DNA: TGTGCCAGCAGGGACTATAGCGGGAGTGGCGAGCAGTACTTC; CDR3: CASRDYSGSGEQYF
J: TRBJ1-1; D: -; size: -; V: TRBV7-2; DNA: TGTGCCAGCAGCCCATTGGTCGGGGGGCGAACTGAAGCTTTCTTT; CDR3: CASSPLVGGRTEAFF
J: TRBJ1-2; D: -; size: -; V: TRBV20-1; DNA: TGCAGTGCTGGCCAGCCCCAAATTGGGGCTAACTATGGCTACACCTTC; CDR3: CSAGQPQIGANYGYTF
J: TRBJ2-5; D: TRBD2; size: -; V: TRBV2; DNA: TGTGCCAGCAGCTTTACGGCTAGCGGGCCCCAAGAGACCCAGTACTTC; CDR3: CASSFTASGPQETQYF
J: TRBJ1-2; D: TRBD1; size: few; V: TRBV12-3/TRBV12-4; DNA: TGTGCCAGCAGTTACACAGGGGGCGACTATGGCTACACCTTC; CDR3: CASSYTGGDYGYTF
J: TRBJ2-2; D: TRBD1; size: -; V: TRBV10-2; DNA: TGCGCCAGCACCCAAACAGGGGGTGGCAACACCGGGGAGCTGTTTTTT; CDR3: CASTQTGGGNTGELFF
J: TRBJ2-2; D: -; size: -; V: TRBV2; DNA: TGTGCCAGCAGTGAAGCGCGGTACAACGGGGAGCTGTTTTTT; CDR3: CASSEARYNGELFF
J: TRBJ1-5; D: -; size: many; V: TRBV28; DNA: TGTGCCAGCAGTCAGTCGGGGACCCCGAGCAATCAGCCCCAGCATTTT; CDR3: CASSQSGTPSNQPQHF
J: TRBJ2-7; D: TRBD2; size: few; V: TRBV15; DNA: TGTGCCACCAGCAGAGGTGGGGGGGGGAGCTCCTACGAGCAGTACTTC; CDR3: CATSRGGGGSSYEQYF
J: TRBJ1-3; D: -; size: many; V: TRBV6-1; DNA: TGTGCCAGCGTAGGGACTCCGCGGAACACCATATATTTT; CDR3: CASVGTPRNTIYF
J: TRBJ1-5; D: -; size: -; V: TRBV30; DNA: TGTGCCTGGAGTCTAGGGGACTTCGTCAATCAGCCCCAGCATTTT; CDR3: CAWSLGDFVNQPQHF
J: TRBJ2-5; D: -; size: -; V: TRBV5-1; DNA: TGCGCCAGCAGCTTGGGGGAAGGTCCCCAGTACTTC; CDR3: CASSLGEGPQYF
J: TRBJ1-4; D: -; size: many; V: TRBV20-1; DNA: TGCAGTGCTATGGATCCCACTAATGAAAAACTGTTTTTT; CDR3: CSAMDPTNEKLFF
J: TRBJ1-2; D: -; size: -; V: TRBV6-1; DNA: TGTGCCAGCAGCCTCGGGGCGGCTTCGTATGGCTACACCTTC; CDR3: CASSLGAASYGYTF
J: TRBJ1-5; D: TRBD1; size: -; V: TRBV12-3/TRBV12-4; DNA: TGTGCCAGCAGTTTAAGGGACAGAGCTAATCAGCCCCAGCATTTT; CDR3: CASSLRDRANQPQHF
J: TRBJ2-7; D: -; size: few; V: TRBV20-1; DNA: TGCAGTGCTAGAGACGCTGAGACGGGGGAGCAGTACTTC; CDR3: CSARDAETGEQYF
J: TRBJ2-7; D: TRBD2; size: -; V: TRBV7-2; DNA: TGTGCCAGCGGACTAGCGGGATGGGAGCAGTACTTC; CDR3: CASGLAGWEQYF
J: TRBJ1-1; D: -; size: few; V: TRBV29-1; DNA: TGCAGCGTTGGTAGTAGGGGAGTCACTGAAGCTTTCTTT; CDR3: CSVGSRGVTEAFF
J: TRBJ2-7; D: -; size: many; V: TRBV2; DNA: TGTGCCAGCATCGGGACGGACACCTACGAGCAGTACTTC; CDR3: CASIGTDTYEQYF
J: TRBJ1-3; D: -; size: -; V: TRBV29-1; DNA: TGCAGCGTTGAAGGCAGGGCTGGAAACACCATATATTTT; CDR3: CSVEGRAGNTIYF
J: TRBJ1-6; D: TRBD1; size: few; V: TRBV7-3; DNA: TGTGCCAGCAGTCAGACAGGGTGGAATTCACCCCTCCACTTT; CDR3: CASSQTGWNSPLHF
J: TRBJ2-5; D: -; size: -; V: TRBV7-3; DNA: TGTGCCAGCAGCTTAACGGGGGCTAGGGGAGGAAAAGAGACCCAGTACTTC; CDR3: CASSLTGARGGKETQYF
J: TRBJ1-1; D: -; size: -; V: TRBV10-3; DNA: TGTGCCATCAGACCCGGGGCAGGGAACACTGAAGCTTTCTTT; CDR3: CAIRPGAGNTEAFF
J: TRBJ1-1; D: TRBD1; size: -; V: TRBV6-1; DNA: TGTGCCAGCAATCAGGGACAGCCTAACACTGAAGCTTTCTTT; CDR3: CASNQGQPNTEAFF